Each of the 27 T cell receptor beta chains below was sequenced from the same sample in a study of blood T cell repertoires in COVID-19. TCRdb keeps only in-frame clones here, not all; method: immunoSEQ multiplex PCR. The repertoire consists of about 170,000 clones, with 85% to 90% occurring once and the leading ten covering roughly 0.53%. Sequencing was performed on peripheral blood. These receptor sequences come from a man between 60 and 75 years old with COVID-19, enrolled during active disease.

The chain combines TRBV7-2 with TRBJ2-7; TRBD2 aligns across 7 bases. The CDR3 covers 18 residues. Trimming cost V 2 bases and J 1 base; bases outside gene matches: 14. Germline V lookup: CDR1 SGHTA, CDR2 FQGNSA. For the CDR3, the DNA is TGTGCCAGCAGCTTATTAACCGAGGAGTGGGGGGGGTCCTACGAGCAGTACTTC. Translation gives CASSLLTEEWGGSYEQYF.

CDR3 nucleotides: TGTGCCAGCAGCTTGCTGACAGGGCCACCCTACGAGCAGTACTTC. Amino acid sequence: CASSLLTGPPYEQYF. The chain uses TRBV5-4 and TRBJ2-7, with 7 bases lining up with TRBD1. The CDR3 totals 15 residues. The V gene end was trimmed by 1 base and the J gene end by 2 bases; junction bases not matched to a gene: 6. The germline V gene encodes CDR1 SGHNT and CDR2 YYREEE (reference sequence).

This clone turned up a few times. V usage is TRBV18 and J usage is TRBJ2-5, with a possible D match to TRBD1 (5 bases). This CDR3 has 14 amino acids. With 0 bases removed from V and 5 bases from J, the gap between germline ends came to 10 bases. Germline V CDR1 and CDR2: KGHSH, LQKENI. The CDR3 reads CASSPPGQIETQYF. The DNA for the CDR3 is TGTGCCAGCTCACCACCGGGGCAGATTGAGACCCAGTACTTC.

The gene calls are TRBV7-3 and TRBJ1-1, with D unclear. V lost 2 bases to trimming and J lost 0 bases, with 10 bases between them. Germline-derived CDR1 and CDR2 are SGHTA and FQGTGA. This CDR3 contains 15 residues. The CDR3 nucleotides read TGTGCCAGCAGCTTAGAGGGAGTTATGAACACTGAAGCTTTCTTT. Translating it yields CASSLEGVMNTEAFF.

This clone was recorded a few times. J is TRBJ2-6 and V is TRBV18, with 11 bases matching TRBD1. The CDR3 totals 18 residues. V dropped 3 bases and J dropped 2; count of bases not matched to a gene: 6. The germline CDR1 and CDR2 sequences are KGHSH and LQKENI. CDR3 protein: CASSPWTGGTTGANVLTF. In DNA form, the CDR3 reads TGTGCCAGCTCACCCTGGACAGGGGGCACGACTGGGGCCAACGTCCTGACTTTC.

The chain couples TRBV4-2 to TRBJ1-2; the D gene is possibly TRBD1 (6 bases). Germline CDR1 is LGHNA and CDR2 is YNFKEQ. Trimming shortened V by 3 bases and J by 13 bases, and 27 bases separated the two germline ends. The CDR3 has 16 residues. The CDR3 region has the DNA TGTGCCAGCAGCCAGGACATGAACGACAGGTCACCCCACACCACCTTC. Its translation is CASSQDMNDRSPHTTF.

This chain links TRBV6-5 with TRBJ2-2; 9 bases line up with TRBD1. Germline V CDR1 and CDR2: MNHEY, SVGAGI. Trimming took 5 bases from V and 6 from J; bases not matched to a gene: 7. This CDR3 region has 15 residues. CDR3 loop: CASSQQGALAGELFF. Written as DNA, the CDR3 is TGTGCCAGCAGTCAACAGGGGGCGCTCGCCGGGGAGCTGTTTTTT.

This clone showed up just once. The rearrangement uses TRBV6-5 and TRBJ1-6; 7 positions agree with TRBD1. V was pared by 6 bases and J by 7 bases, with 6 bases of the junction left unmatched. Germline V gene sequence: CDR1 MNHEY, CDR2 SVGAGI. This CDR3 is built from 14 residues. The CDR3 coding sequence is TGTGCCAGCAGAAACAGGGGTGGCAATTCACCCCTCCACTTT. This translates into CASRNRGGNSPLHF.

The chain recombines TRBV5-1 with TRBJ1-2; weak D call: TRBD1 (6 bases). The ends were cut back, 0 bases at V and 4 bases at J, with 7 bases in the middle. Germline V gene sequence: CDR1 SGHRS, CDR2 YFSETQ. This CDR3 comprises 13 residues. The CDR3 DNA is TGCGCCAGCAGCTTGGGGACAGCCTATGGCTACACCTTC. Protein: CASSLGTAYGYTF.

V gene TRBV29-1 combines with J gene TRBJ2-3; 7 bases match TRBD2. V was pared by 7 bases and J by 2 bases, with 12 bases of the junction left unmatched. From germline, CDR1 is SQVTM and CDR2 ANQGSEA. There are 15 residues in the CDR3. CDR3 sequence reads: CSAPEGTTLTDTQYF. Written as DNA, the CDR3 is TGCAGCGCCCCCGAGGGGACTACTCTCACAGATACGCAGTATTTT.

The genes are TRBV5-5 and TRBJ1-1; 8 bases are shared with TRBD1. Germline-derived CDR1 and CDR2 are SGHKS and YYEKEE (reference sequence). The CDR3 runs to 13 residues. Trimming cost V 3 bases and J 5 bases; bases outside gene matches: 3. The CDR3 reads CASSSRGRTEAFF. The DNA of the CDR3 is TGTGCCAGCAGCTCCAGGGGGCGGACTGAAGCTTTCTTT.

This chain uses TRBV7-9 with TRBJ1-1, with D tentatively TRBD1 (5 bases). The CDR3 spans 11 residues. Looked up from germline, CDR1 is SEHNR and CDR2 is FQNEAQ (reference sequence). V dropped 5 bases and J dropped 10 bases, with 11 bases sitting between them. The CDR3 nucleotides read TGTGCCAGCAGCGAGGTGGGGGGAGCTTTCTTT. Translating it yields CASSEVGGAFF. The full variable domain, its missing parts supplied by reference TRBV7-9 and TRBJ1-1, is DTGVSQNPRHKITKRGQNVTFRCDPISEHNRLYWYRQTLGQGPEFLTYFQNEAQLEKSRLLSDRFSAERPKGSFSTLEIQRTEQGDSAMYLCASSEVGGAFFGQGTRLTVV.

The CDR3 DNA reads as TGTGCCTCGAGAGGGGGACTAGTTTCCTACAATGAGCAGTTCTTC. It codes for CASRGGLVSYNEQFF. The chain couples TRBV30 to TRBJ2-1, with 8 bases fitting TRBD2. The junction had 9 bases not matched to a gene; V was cut back by 7 bases and J by 1 base. CDR3 length equals 15 residues. Germline CDR1 reads GTSNPN; CDR2 reads SVGIG (reference sequence).

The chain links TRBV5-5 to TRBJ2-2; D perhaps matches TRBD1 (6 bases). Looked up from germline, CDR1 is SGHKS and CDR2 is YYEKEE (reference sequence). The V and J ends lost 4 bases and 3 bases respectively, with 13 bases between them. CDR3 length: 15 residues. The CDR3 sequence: CASSPGTLDTGELFF. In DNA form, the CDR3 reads TGTGCCAGCAGCCCCGGGACACTTGACACCGGGGAGCTGTTTTTT.

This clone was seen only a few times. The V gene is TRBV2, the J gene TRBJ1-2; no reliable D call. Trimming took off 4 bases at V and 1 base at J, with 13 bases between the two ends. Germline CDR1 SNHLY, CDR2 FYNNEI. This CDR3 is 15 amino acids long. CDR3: CASSVLQNINYGYTF. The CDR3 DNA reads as TGTGCCAGCAGTGTATTACAAAATATTAACTATGGCTACACCTTC.

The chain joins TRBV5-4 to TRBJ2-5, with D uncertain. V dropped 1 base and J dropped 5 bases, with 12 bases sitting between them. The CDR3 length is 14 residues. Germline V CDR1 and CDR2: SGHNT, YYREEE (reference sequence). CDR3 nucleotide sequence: TGTGCCAGCAGCTTGTCCGCAGGAACGGAGACCCAGTACTTC. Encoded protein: CASSLSAGTETQYF.

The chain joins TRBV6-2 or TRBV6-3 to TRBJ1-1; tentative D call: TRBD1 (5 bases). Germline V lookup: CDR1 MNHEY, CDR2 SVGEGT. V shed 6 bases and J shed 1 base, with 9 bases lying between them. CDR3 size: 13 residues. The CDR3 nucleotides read TGTGCCAGCAGCTTCACAGGGAACACTGAAGCTTTCTTT. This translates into CASSFTGNTEAFF.

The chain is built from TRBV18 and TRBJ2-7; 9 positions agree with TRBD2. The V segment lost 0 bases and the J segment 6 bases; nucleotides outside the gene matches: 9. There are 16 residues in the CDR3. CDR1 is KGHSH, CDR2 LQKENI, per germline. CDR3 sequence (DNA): TGTGCCAGCTCACCACCTGCGGGAGGGCCCGGTCGCGAGCAGTACTTC. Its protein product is CASSPPAGGPGREQYF.

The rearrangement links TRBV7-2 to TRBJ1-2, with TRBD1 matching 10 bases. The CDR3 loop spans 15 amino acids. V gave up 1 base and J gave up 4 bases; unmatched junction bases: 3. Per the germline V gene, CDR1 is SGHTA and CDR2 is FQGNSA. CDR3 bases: TGTGCCAGCAGCTTAGGGGGGGACAGGGGCTATGGCTACACCTTC. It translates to CASSLGGDRGYGYTF.

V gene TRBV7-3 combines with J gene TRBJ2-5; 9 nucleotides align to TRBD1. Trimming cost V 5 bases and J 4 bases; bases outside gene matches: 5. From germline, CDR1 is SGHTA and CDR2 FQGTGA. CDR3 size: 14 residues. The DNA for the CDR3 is TGTGCCAGCAGCCCTGCGGGACAGGGAGAGACCCAGTACTTC. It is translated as CASSPAGQGETQYF.

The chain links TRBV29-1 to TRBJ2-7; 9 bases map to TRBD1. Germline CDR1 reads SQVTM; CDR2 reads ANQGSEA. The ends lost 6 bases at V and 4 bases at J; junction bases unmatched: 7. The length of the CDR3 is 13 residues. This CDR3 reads CSVIVTGGYEQYF. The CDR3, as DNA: TGCAGCGTCATCGTGACAGGGGGGTACGAGCAGTACTTC.

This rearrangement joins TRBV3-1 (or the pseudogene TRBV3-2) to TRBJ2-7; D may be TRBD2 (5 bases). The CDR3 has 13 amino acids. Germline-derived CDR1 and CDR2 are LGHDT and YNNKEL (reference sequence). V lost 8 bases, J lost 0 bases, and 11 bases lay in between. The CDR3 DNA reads TGTGCCAGCTCCCGGAGGTCCTCCTACGAGCAGTACTTC. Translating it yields CASSRRSSYEQYF.

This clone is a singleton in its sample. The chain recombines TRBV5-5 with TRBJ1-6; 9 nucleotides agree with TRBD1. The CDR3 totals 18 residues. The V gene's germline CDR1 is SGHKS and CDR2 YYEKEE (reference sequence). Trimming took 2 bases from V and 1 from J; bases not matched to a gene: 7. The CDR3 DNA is TGTGCCAGCAGCTTAGTGTTGGACAGGGGTTCCTATAATTCACCCCTCCACTTT. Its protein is CASSLVLDRGSYNSPLHF.

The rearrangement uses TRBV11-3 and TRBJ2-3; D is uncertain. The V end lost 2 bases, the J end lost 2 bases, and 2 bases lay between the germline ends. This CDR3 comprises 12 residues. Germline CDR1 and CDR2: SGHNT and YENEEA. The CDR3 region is CASSLYTDTQYF. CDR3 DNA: TGTGCCAGCAGCTTATACACAGATACGCAGTATTTT.

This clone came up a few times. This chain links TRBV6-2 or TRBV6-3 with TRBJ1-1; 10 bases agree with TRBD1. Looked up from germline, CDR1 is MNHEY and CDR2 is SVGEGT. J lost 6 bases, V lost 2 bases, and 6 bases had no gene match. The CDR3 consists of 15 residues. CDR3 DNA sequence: TGTGCCAGCAGTTACGGGACAGGGGTTGAAGCTGAAGCTTTCTTT. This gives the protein CASSYGTGVEAEAFF.

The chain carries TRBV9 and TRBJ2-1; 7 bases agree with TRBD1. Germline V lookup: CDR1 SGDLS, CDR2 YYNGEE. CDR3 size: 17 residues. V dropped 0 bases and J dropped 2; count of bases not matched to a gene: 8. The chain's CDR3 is CASSVEAGGVTYNEQFF. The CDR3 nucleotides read TGTGCCAGCAGCGTAGAAGCAGGGGGTGTCACCTACAATGAGCAGTTCTTC.

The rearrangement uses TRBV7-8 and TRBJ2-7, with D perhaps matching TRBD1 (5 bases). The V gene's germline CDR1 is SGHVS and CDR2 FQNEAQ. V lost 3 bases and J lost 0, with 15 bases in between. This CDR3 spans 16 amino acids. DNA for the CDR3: TGTGCCAGCAGCTTTCTGGTTGGCACAGGCTCCTACGAGCAGTACTTC. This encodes CASSFLVGTGSYEQYF.